This T cell receptor beta chain was identified during a study of Ad26.COV2.S vaccination and SARS-CoV-2 variants. Overall study: Once or twice, 56 days apart, Ad26.COV2.S was delivered intramuscularly.

Treatment here: around 19 received Ad26.COV2.S at low or high dose, single or two shots; 5 received placebo; per-sample allocation not given. Sampling occurred on day 63 after the first vaccine or placebo injection. A Boston donor was an adult aged 18-55 years. The table came from immunoSEQ multiplex PCR; TCRdb's copy has only in-frame clones and leaves some out. The sample holds a few hundred thousand clones, approximately 87% seen once. The germline CDR1 and CDR2 sequences are SGHAT and FQNNGV. The CDR3 is 16 residues long. The V and J ends lost 1 base and 8 bases, in that order; junction bases with no gene match: 11.

This chain uses TRBV11-2 with TRBJ2-1, with 7 bases lining up with TRBD2. The sequence was obtained from a person aged 18 to 59 who received the Ad26.COV2.S COVID-19 vaccine or a placebo. This sample comprised peripheral blood, obtained in a trial of Ad26.COV2.S vaccine versus placebo. The CDR3 sequence is CASSLGRSGAGHEQFF. CDR3 bases: TGTGCCAGCAGCTTAGGAAGAAGCGGGGCCGGGCATGAGCAGTTCTTC.